This T cell receptor (beta chain) was identified in a study of CD8 T cells in Susac syndrome. With random hexamers, reverse transcription was performed on about 0.5 to 1 ug of RNA. Across 54 Vbeta and 13 Jbeta, immunoSEQ multiplex PCR amplified TCR beta CDR3. TCRdb independently ran MiXCR on the immunoSEQ multiplex PCR reads; one entry per CDR3 protein. The profile covers some 300,000 distinct CDR3 sequences, with more than 75% appearing a single time and 0.095% to 0.14% taken by the ten largest. This clonotype was seen once. This CDR3 contains 13 residues. Germline lookup yields CDR1 MGHDK and CDR2 SYGVNS. With 3 bases removed from V and 7 bases from J, the gap between germline ends came to 9 bases.

The sequencing sample was made of CD8+ T cells from PBMCs. This TCR derives from a human donor with multiple sclerosis. The chain is built from TRBV25-1 and TRBJ2-2, with D perhaps given as TRBD1 or TRBD2 (6 bases each). The DNA for the CDR3 is TGTGCCAGCAGTGACAGGGGAGGCGGGGAGCTGTTTTTT. This codes for CASSDRGGGELFF.